This record covers a single T cell receptor beta chain. Antigen specificity is unknown. The assay was immunoSEQ multiplex PCR, and TCRdb's table has in-frame clones only and misses some. The repertoire holds 180,000 or so clones, with 86% as singletons. The entry originates in a study of cytomegalovirus exposure and HLA in healthy donors. Study-wide results and caveats: There were some public TCRs occurring in many donors, but most TCR sequences were rare. The listing of about 150 TCR beta chains classed them as cytomegalovirus-associated. Among the CMV-associated chains, a few were confirmed in vitro as specific for CMV antigens.

Separate from the approximately 700-subject first cohort was the roughly 130-subject validation cohort, to which the donors belonged. CDR1 is SGHRS, CDR2 YFSETQ, per germline. This CDR3 has 13 residues. Trimming removed 0 bases at V and 4 bases at J, with 7 bases between. This clonotype was sampled from a man between 18 and 35 years old in good health and CMV-seropositive. The chain joins TRBV5-1 to TRBJ1-2, with a tentative D call TRBD1 (5 bases). Material for sequencing was PBMCs. The CDR3 DNA reads as TGCGCCAGCAGCTTGGGACAGACCTATGGCTACACCTTC. This gives the protein CASSLGQTYGYTF.